This note documents a single T cell receptor beta chain sequence. Its antigen remains unidentified. The sample belongs to a study of cytomegalovirus exposure and HLA in healthy donors. Regarding the study as a whole: Reportedly, diagnosis of cytomegalovirus status by the classifier showed high specificity and sensitivity. The study listed approximately 170 cytomegalovirus-associated TCR beta chains.

The method was immunoSEQ multiplex PCR; TCRdb's version includes in-frame clones alone and lacks a portion of them. The sample includes roughly 250,000 clones, 87% of them seen just once. This TCR was recovered from a man younger than 35 in good health and CMV-seronegative. Sequencing was carried out using PBMCs.

The CDR3 coding sequence is TGCGCCAGCAAGAAGCTCGGAGAGAACACCGGGGAGCTGTTTTTT. Its protein is CASKKLGENTGELFF. The gene calls are TRBV5-1 and TRBJ2-2; D gene unclear. Germline V lookup: CDR1 SGHRS, CDR2 YFSETQ. The CDR3 contains 15 residues. V was trimmed by 6 bases and J by 1 base, leaving 13 bases between them.